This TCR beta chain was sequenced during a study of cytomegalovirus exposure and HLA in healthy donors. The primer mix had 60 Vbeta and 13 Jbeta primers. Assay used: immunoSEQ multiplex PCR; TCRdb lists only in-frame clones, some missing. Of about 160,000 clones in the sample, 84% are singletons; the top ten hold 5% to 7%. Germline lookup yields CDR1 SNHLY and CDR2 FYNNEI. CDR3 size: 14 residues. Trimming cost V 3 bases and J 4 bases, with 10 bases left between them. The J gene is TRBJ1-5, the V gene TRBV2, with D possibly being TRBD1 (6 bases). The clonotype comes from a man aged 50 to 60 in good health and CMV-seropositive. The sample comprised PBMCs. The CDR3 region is CASSDRGRNQPQHF. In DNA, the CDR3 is TGTGCCAGCAGTGACAGGGGCCGAAATCAGCCCCAGCATTTT.